Sequencing of this TCR beta chain was carried out in a study of T cell responses to AZD1222 COVID-19 vaccine. Broader study findings: Donors in the cohort were predominantly white British and more often female, and clonal diversity was possibly underestimated. No repertoire was sampled before or during the peak T cell response, only after it.

In the case of this clone: Its matching antigen is unknown.

Germline CDR1 reads WSHSY; CDR2 reads SAAADI. Trimming removed 0 bases at V and 6 bases at J, with 12 bases between. The CDR3 length is 14 residues. The data were produced by immunoSEQ multiplex PCR, yet TCRdb's version contains in-frame clones alone and is incomplete. The sample has around 110,000 clones; approximately 83% are singletons. The specimen comprised peripheral blood, sampled on day 0 of MenACWY control vaccination. The chain employs TRBV10-2 and TRBJ2-7, with D unclear. This receptor was obtained from an adult in good health. The CDR3 coding sequence is TGCGCCAGCAGTGAGTCTGCCCCAGAGCCCGAGCAGTACTTC. Protein sequence: CASSESAPEPEQYF.